This TCR beta chain was observed in a study of blood T cell repertoires in COVID-19. Only in-frame clones appear in the TCRdb table, and some are missing; sequencing was by immunoSEQ multiplex PCR. The sample lists more than 350,000 clones, about 88% occurring once. Those who participated ranged in age from 18 to 89 years and resided in about two dozen US areas. Which cohort a participant joined came from the clinical history participants gave. V was clipped by 5 bases and J by 2 bases, with 13 bases between them. This CDR3 has 14 amino acids. Germline V lookup: CDR1 ENHRY, CDR2 SYGVKD. The source of this sequence is a woman aged 18-35 years who had been exposed to COVID-19. The rearrangement links TRBV10-3 to TRBJ2-7; possibly TRBD1 for D (6 bases). The sequenced sample was PBMCs or T cells enriched from blood (not recorded which). The CDR3 DNA is TGTGCCATCAGTTACGCAGGGGAAACCTACGAGCAGTACTTC. This translates into CAISYAGETYEQYF.